Presented here are 23 T cell receptor beta chains from one specimen sequenced in a study of blood T cell repertoires in COVID-19. The protocol was immunoSEQ multiplex PCR, while the TCRdb copy is restricted to in-frame clones and leaves out a portion. In the table there are just over 300,000 clones, roughly 90% of which are singletons. Sequenced sample: peripheral blood. The source of these receptors is a woman aged 30 to 39 with COVID-19, enrolled during active disease.

As to this clone: The same CDR3 is also encoded by other DNA sequences in this sample. The chain combines TRBV10-3 with TRBJ1-2; a weak D match, TRBD1 (5 bases). The CDR3 is made up of 13 amino acids. Germline V gene sequence: CDR1 ENHRY, CDR2 SYGVKD. Trimming took off 2 bases at V and 1 base at J, with 5 bases between the two ends. CDR3 in amino acids: CAISERGNYGYTF. CDR3 DNA sequence: TGTGCCATCAGTGAGAGGGGTAACTATGGCTACACCTTC.

The chain combines TRBV27 with TRBJ1-2; 12 bases are a match to TRBD1. With V trimmed by 6 bases and J by 0 bases, 8 bases remained unmatched. This CDR3 contains 17 residues. Germline V gene lookup returns CDR1 MNHEY and CDR2 SMNVEV (reference sequence). CDR3 region: CASSHAGTGGANYGYTF. Written as DNA, the CDR3 is TGTGCCAGCAGCCACGCAGGGACAGGGGGCGCTAACTATGGCTACACCTTC.

The chain combines TRBV7-2 with TRBJ1-5, with D possibly TRBD1 on 5 matching bases. This CDR3 region has 17 residues. Germline CDR1 is SGHTA and CDR2 is FQGNSA. Deletions cut 5 bases from V and 1 base from J, with 18 bases between. The CDR3 region is CASSPNRPDRSNQPQHF. The CDR3 nucleotides are TGTGCCAGCAGCCCGAACAGGCCTGATCGGAGCAATCAGCCCCAGCATTTT.

Here the CDR3 DNA reads TGCGCCAGCAGTCGGGGCGAGCAGTACGTC. Its protein is CASSRGEQYV. The chain carries TRBV5-1 and TRBJ2-7, with D possibly being TRBD2 (5 bases). Germline V lookup: CDR1 SGHRS, CDR2 YFSETQ. CDR3 length: 10 residues. V lost 5 bases and J lost 6, with 6 bases in between.

The chain has TRBV29-1 and TRBJ1-4; tentatively, D is TRBD1 (5 bases). The germline CDR1 and CDR2 sequences are SQVTM and ANQGSEA. V gave up 5 bases and J gave up 12 bases, with 19 bases separating them. The CDR3 has 13 amino acids. The CDR3 region is CSVSHGDGRELFF. The CDR3 region has the DNA TGCAGCGTTTCCCACGGGGACGGGAGAGAACTGTTTTTT.

The chain uses TRBV2 and TRBJ1-2; D ambiguous. Germline loops: CDR1 SNHLY, CDR2 FYNNEI. The CDR3 spans 12 residues. The germline V and J ends were trimmed by 5 bases and 6 bases, with 10 bases remaining between them. CDR3 DNA sequence: TGTGCCAGCAGTCCGGGAACTGATGGCTACACCTTC. This sequence encodes CASSPGTDGYTF.

The chain links TRBV3-1 (or the pseudogene TRBV3-2) to TRBJ2-5; 11 bases match TRBD2. CDR1 is LGHDT and CDR2 is YNNKEL in the germline V gene (reference sequence). This CDR3 region has 15 residues. The ends lost 4 bases at V and 10 bases at J; junction bases unmatched: 11. This chain's CDR3 is CASSPGLAGLGVQYF. The CDR3 region has the DNA TGTGCCAGCAGCCCAGGACTAGCGGGCCTTGGGGTCCAGTACTTC.

V usage is TRBV2 and J usage is TRBJ2-1, with 9 bases identical to TRBD2. There are 14 residues in the CDR3. Per the germline V gene, CDR1 is SNHLY and CDR2 is FYNNEI. The V gene end was trimmed by 7 bases and the J gene end by 8 bases; junction bases not matched to a gene: 9. CDR3 sequence (DNA): TGTGCCAGCAAGCGTTTGCAGCGGGAGGATGAGCAGTTCTTC. Translated, it gives CASKRLQREDEQFF.

This rearrangement joins TRBV11-2 to TRBJ1-2; 7 positions match TRBD1. Looked up from germline, CDR1 is SGHAT and CDR2 is FQNNGV. This CDR3 is 13 amino acids long. Trimming took 4 bases from V and 4 from J; bases not matched to a gene: 3. The CDR3 sequence: CASSSTGTYGYTF. The CDR3 DNA sequence: TGTGCCAGCAGCTCGACAGGGACCTATGGCTACACCTTC.

The V call is TRBV7-9, the J call TRBJ2-3; 8 bases match TRBD2. CDR3 length: 17 amino acids. Per the germline V gene, CDR1 is SEHNR and CDR2 is FQNEAQ (reference sequence). V shed 3 bases and J 6 bases; nucleotides not matched to a gene: 14. The CDR3 region is CASSFGVAAGAVDTQYF. CDR3 in DNA: TGTGCCAGCAGCTTCGGGGTTGCAGCGGGGGCCGTGGATACGCAGTATTTT.

The rearrangement joins TRBV4-1 to TRBJ2-5, with 16 nucleotides matching TRBD2. The junction had 9 bases not matched to a gene; V was cut back by 3 bases and J by 5 bases. Per germline, CDR1 MGHRA and CDR2 YSYEKL. This CDR3 contains 18 residues. CDR3 residues: CASSQAGTSGGAWETQYF. In DNA form, the CDR3 reads TGCGCCAGCAGCCAGGCCGGGACTAGCGGGGGGGCATGGGAGACCCAGTACTTC.

As to this clone: Other nucleotide sequences in the sample specify the same CDR3. The genes are TRBV5-1 and TRBJ2-2; D is ambiguous. Trimming shortened V by 0 bases and J by 1 base, and 7 bases separated the two germline ends. The CDR3 contains 15 residues. CDR1 SGHRS and CDR2 YFSETQ come from the germline V gene. The CDR3 DNA follows: TGCGCCAGCAGCTTGGTTACGGGGAACACCGGGGAGCTGTTTTTT. This codes for CASSLVTGNTGELFF.

The V gene is TRBV12-3 or TRBV12-4, the J gene TRBJ1-4; a possible D gene is TRBD1 (6 bases). CDR3 length: 12 amino acids. The V end lost 11 bases, the J end lost 8 bases, and 15 bases lay between the germline ends. DNA of the CDR3: TGTGCCGGGTCCAGGGGCGGCGAAAAACTGTTTTTT. It encodes CAGSRGGEKLFF.

The chain is built from TRBV19 and TRBJ2-1; TRBD1 aligns across 7 bases. The CDR3 is 13 amino acids. V dropped 7 bases and J dropped 8; count of bases not matched to a gene: 8. Germline V CDR1 and CDR2: LNHDA, SQIVND (reference sequence). The CDR3 DNA reads as TGTGCCAGTACCCCGACAGGGAAGCATGAGCAGTTCTTC. This gives the protein CASTPTGKHEQFF.

This chain connects TRBV5-1 to TRBJ1-1; 7 bases line up with TRBD1. CDR1 and CDR2 from the germline V gene are SGHRS and YFSETQ. CDR3 length equals 15 residues. V lost 4 bases to trimming and J lost 2 bases; unmatched junction nucleotides: 8. CDR3 region: CASSVASGGNTEAFF. The CDR3 nucleotides read TGCGCCAGCAGCGTGGCCTCAGGGGGTAACACTGAAGCTTTCTTT. The whole variable domain, remainder taken from reference TRBV5-1 and TRBJ1-1, is KAGVTQTPRYLIKTRGQQVTLSCSPISGHRSVSWYQQTPGQGLQFLFEYFSETQRNKGNFPGRFSGRQFSNSRSEMNVSTLELGDSALYLCASSVASGGNTEAFFGQGTRLTVV.

The chain joins TRBV2 to TRBJ1-2; 10 positions match TRBD1. J gave up 3 bases and V 8 bases, and 3 bases lay outside the gene matches. This CDR3 comprises 13 residues. Per the germline V gene, CDR1 is SNHLY and CDR2 is FYNNEI. The CDR3 DNA sequence: TGTGCCAGCGGGGGACAGGGGCACTATGGCTACACCTTC. Translation: CASGGQGHYGYTF.

This clone has a handful of counts. The chain uses TRBV7-9 and TRBJ1-5; D uncertain. Germline V CDR1 and CDR2: SEHNR, FQNEAQ (reference sequence). V was cut by 5 bases and J by 2 bases, with 10 bases left in between. CDR3 length equals 14 residues. CDR3 DNA: TGTGCCAGCAGCGATAGAAATGGCAATCAGCCCCAGCATTTT. Amino acid sequence: CASSDRNGNQPQHF.

V and J are TRBV18 and TRBJ1-2; TRBD1 is a possible D gene (5 bases). The CDR3 loop spans 15 amino acids. The germline V gene encodes CDR1 KGHSH and CDR2 LQKENI. Trimming removed 3 bases at V and 3 bases at J, with 14 bases between. In nucleotides, the CDR3 is TGTGCCAGCTCACCTGGCCAGGGAGGAGACTATGGCTACACCTTC. This sequence encodes CASSPGQGGDYGYTF.

Turning to this clone: Within the sample, other DNA sequences also encode this same CDR3. J is TRBJ1-5 and V is TRBV5-1; no clear D. The CDR3 extends over 13 amino acids. In germline, CDR1 is SGHRS, CDR2 YFSETQ. The V gene lost 0 bases and the J gene lost 4 bases, with 5 bases spanning the gap. The CDR3 reads CASSLGLNQPQHF. The CDR3 DNA reads as TGCGCCAGCAGCTTGGGACTTAATCAGCCCCAGCATTTT.

The V call is TRBV2, the J call TRBJ2-1, with a possible D match to TRBD2 (6 bases). The CDR3 contains 14 residues. CDR1 is SNHLY and CDR2 is FYNNEI in the germline V gene. Trimming took 4 bases from V and 3 from J, leaving 10 bases between them. The CDR3 DNA reads as TGTGCCAGCAGTGCTGGACTACTCTACAATGAGCAGTTCTTC. Translated, it gives CASSAGLLYNEQFF.

This chain connects TRBV2 to TRBJ1-2; TRBD1 agrees at 7 bases. Germline V gene data show CDR1 as SNHLY and CDR2 as FYNNEI. There are 14 residues in the CDR3. V lost 6 bases, J lost 2 bases, and 6 bases stayed unmatched. The CDR3 loop reads CASRGRGRNYGYTF. In DNA, the CDR3 is TGTGCCAGCAGAGGCAGGGGGAGAAACTATGGCTACACCTTC.

This rearrangement joins TRBV15 to TRBJ1-2; unclear D gene. V shed 3 bases and J shed 0 bases, with 11 bases lying between them. The CDR3 contains 15 residues. Germline lookup yields CDR1 LNHNV and CDR2 YYDKDF (reference sequence). In DNA form, the CDR3 reads TGTGCCACCAGCAGTGGATTCGACACTAACTATGGCTACACCTTC. Its translation is CATSSGFDTNYGYTF.

The CDR3 sequence is CASSPHPSGGDNEQFF. In nucleotides, the CDR3 is TGCGCCAGCAGCCCTCACCCTAGCGGGGGGGACAATGAGCAGTTCTTC. V is TRBV4-1 and J is TRBJ2-1, with 12 nucleotides matching TRBD2. This CDR3 is 16 amino acids long. Germline values: CDR1 MGHRA, CDR2 YSYEKL. Losses at the gene ends were 4 bases for V and 5 bases for J; bases not matched to a gene: 6.